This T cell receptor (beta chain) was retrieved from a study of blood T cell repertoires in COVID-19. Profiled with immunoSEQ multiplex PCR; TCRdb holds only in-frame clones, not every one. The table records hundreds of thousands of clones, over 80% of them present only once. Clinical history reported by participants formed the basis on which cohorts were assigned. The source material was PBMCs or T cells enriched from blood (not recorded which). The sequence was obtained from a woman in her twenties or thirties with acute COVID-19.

The CDR3 region has the DNA TGTGCCAGCAGGAAGACAGGGTTGGACATTCAGTACTTC. This codes for CASRKTGLDIQYF. The rearrangement links TRBV3-1 (or the pseudogene TRBV3-2) to TRBJ2-4; 7 bases map to TRBD1. The CDR3 runs 13 residues. V shed 6 bases and J 8 bases; nucleotides not matched to a gene: 7. Germline CDR1 LGHDT, CDR2 YNNKEL (reference sequence).